This TCR beta chain originates from a study of post-analysis software for immune sequencing data. V was shortened by 4 bases and J by 4 bases, with 16 bases between the two germline ends. The CDR3 has 15 residues. The germline CDR1 and CDR2 sequences are LGHNA and YNFKEQ. Unique molecular identifiers were built into the TCR beta cDNA libraries. TCRdb re-derived calls from the PCR reads in MiXCR, one entry per CDR3 protein. Here the sample spans hundreds of thousands of distinct CDR3 sequences, about 50% being singletons. This clonotype was seen only a few times. The antigen remains unidentified. Whole-study results and caveats: Controls had lower frequencies than patients of about 5 TRBV segments, which included TRBV5-6, TRBV5-1 and TRBV20-1.

The clonotype was recovered from a girl between 5 and 17 years old with multiple sclerosis. Sequenced input: blood. The chain carries TRBV4-2 and TRBJ2-5; D is uncertain. The CDR3 bases are TGTGCCAGCAGCCTCCAGTTCGGCCTTGGAGAGACCCAGTACTTC. Protein product: CASSLQFGLGETQYF.